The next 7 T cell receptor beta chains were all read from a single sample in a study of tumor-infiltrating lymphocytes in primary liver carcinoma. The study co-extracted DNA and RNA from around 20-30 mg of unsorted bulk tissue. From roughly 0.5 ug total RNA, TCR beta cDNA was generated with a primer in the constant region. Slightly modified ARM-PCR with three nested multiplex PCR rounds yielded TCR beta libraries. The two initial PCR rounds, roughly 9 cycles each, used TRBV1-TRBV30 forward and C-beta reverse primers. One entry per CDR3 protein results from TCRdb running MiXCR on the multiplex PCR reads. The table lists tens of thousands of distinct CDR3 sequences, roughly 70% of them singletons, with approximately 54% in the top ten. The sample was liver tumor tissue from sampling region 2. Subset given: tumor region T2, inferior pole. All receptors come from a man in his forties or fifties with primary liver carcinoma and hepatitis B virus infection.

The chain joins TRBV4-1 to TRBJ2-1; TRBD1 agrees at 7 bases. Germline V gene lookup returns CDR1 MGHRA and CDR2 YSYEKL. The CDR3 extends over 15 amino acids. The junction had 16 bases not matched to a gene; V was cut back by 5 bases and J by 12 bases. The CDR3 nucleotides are TGCGCCAGCAGCAATCCGGAACAGGGGACGGATGCGCAGTTCTTC. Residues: CASSNPEQGTDAQFF.

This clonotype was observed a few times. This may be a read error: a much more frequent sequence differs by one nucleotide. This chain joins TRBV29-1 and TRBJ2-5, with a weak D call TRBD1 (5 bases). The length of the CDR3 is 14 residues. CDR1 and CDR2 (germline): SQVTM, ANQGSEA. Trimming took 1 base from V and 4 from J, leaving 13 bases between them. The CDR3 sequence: CSVEGVGQGETQYF. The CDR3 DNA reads TGCAGCGTTGAAGGTGTCGGACAAGGAGAGACCCAGTACTTC. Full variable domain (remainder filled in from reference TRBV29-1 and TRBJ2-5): SAVISQKPSRDICQRGTSLTIQCQVDSQVTMMFWYRQQPGQSLTLIATANQGSEATYESGFVIDKFPISRPNLTFSTLTVSNMSPEDSSIYLCSVEGVGQGETQYFGPGTRLLVL.

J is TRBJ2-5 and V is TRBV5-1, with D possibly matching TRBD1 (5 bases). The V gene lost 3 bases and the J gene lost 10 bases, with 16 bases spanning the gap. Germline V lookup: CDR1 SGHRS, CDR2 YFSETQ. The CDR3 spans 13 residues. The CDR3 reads CASSWQGTDSQYF. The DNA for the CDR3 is TGCGCCAGCAGCTGGCAGGGAACGGATAGCCAGTACTTC.

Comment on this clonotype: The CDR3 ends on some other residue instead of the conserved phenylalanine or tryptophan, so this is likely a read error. The CDR3 protein is CANSPQLAGADTQYL. The CDR3 coding sequence is TGTGCCAACAGCCCCCAACTAGCGGGGGCAGATACGCAGTATCTT. The chain employs TRBV5-4 and TRBJ2-3; 11 positions match TRBD2. CDR1 and CDR2 (germline): SGHNT, YYREEE (reference sequence). The CDR3 has 15 amino acids.

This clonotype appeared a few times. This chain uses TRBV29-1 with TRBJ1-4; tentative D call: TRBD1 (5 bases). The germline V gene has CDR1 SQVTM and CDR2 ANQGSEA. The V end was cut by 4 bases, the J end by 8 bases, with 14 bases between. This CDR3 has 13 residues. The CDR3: CSVVMVEGEKLFF. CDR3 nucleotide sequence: TGCAGCGTTGTGATGGTAGAGGGGGAAAAACTGTTTTTT.

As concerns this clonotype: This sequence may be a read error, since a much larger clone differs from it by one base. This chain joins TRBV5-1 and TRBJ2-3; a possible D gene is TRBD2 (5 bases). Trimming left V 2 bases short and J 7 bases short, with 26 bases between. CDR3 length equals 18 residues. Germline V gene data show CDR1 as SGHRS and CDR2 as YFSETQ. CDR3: CASSFGLRLETLTNTQYF. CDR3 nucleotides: TGCGCCAGCAGCTTTGGACTCCGACTGGAAACCCTAACAAATACGCAGTATTTT.

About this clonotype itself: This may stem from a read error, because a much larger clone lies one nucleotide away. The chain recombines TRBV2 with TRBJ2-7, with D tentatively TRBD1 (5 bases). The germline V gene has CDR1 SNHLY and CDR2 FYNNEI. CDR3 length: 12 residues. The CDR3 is CTSSVQGREQYF. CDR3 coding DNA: TGTACCAGCAGTGTCCAGGGCCGCGAGCAGTACTTC.